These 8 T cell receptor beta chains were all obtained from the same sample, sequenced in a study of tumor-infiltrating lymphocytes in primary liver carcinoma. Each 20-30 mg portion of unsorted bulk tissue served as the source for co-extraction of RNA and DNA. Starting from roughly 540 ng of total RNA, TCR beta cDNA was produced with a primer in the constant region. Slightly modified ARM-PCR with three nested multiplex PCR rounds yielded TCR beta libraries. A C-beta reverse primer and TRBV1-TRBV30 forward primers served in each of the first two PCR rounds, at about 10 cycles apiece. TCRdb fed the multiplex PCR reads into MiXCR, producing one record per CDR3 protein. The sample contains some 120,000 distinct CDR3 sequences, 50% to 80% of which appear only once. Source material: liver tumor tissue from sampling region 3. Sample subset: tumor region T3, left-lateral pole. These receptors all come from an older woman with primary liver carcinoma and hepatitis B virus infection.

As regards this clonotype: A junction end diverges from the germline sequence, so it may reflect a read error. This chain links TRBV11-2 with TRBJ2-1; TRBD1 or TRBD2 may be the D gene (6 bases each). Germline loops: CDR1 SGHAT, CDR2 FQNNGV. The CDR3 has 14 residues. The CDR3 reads CTSRRGGNVREQFF. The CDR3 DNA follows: TGTACCAGCAGACGAGGGGGGAATGTGCGTGAGCAGTTCTTC.

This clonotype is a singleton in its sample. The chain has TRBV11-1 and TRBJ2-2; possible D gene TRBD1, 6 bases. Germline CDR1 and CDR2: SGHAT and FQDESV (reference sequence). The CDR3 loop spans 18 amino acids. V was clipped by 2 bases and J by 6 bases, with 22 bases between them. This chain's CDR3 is CASSLKVQGRKSAGELFF. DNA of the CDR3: TGTGCCAGCAGCTTAAAGGTACAGGGAAGGAAGAGCGCCGGGGAGCTGTTTTTT.

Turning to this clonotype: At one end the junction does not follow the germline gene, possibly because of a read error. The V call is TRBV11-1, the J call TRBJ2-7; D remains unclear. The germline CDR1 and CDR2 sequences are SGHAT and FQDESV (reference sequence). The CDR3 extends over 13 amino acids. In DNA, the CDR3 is TGTGCCAGAAGCTTAAGGTTAGCCTACGAGCAGTACTTC. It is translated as CARSLRLAYEQYF.

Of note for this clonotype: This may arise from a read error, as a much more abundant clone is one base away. The CDR3 region is CASSRQLAEVEQYF. The CDR3 bases are TGTGCCAGCAGTAGACAACTAGCGGAAGTCGAGCAGTACTTC. The genes are TRBV12-3 or TRBV12-4 and TRBJ2-7; 8 bases fit TRBD2. Trimming removed 5 bases from V and 6 bases from J; junction bases left unmatched: 9. The CDR3 spans 14 residues.

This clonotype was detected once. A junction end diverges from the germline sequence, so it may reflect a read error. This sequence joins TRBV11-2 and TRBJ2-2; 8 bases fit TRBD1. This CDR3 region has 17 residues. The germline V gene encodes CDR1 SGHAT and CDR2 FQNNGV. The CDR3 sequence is CASSPLPGQGDTGELFF. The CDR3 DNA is TGTGCCAGCAGCCCCCTTCCCGGACAGGGTGATACCGGAGAGCTGTTTTTT.

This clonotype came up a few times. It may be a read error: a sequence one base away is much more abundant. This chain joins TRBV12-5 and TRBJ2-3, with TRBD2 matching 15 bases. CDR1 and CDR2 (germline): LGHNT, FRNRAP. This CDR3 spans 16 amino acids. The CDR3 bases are TGTGTTAGTGGTCAAGGACTAGCGGGAGGGGCAGATACGCAGTATTTT. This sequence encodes CVSGQGLAGGADTQYF. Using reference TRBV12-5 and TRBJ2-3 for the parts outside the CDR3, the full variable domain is DARVTQTPRHKVTEMGQEVTMRCQPILGHNTVFWYRQTMMQGLELLAYFRNRAPLDDSGMPKDRFSAEMPDATLATLKIQPSEPRDSAVYFCVSGQGLAGGADTQYFGPGTRLTVL.

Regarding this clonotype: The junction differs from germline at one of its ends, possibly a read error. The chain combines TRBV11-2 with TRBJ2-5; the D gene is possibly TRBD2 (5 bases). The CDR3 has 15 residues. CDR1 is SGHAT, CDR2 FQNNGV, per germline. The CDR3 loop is CASSTQASPQETQYF. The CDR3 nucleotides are TGCGCCAGCAGCACGCAGGCTAGCCCGCAAGAGACCCAGTACTTC.

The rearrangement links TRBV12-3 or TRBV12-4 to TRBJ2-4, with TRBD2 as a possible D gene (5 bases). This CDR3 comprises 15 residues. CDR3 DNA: TGTGCAAGCGGTCCACAAGTAATAGCCAAAAACATTCAGTACTTC. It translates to CASGPQVIAKNIQYF.